The clone carrying this T cell receptor beta chain was observed a handful of times. Antigen unknown. Profiled with immunoSEQ multiplex PCR; TCRdb holds only in-frame clones, not every one. The sample includes more than 9,000 clones, about 72% of them seen just once. The CDR3 is 14 amino acids. The germline V gene has CDR1 GTSNPN and CDR2 SVGIG (reference sequence). Trimming took 4 bases from V and 0 from J, leaving 13 bases between them. This specimen belongs to a study of vaccination effects on CD4 cells after COVID-19. Study-wide background: Post-vaccine draws lagged the second dose by a median of 72 days. General observations from the study: Whether induced by infection or by vaccine, clones showed marked clonal contraction late after vaccination.

CD4+ T cells specific for antigen were expanded with viral peptide pools by the ViraFEST assay before sequencing. Following 10 days of culture, CD4+ T cells were isolated. Each participant received a vaccine that was either BNT162b2 or mRNA-1273, given as two doses. All vaccine recipients tested negative for nucleocapsid antibodies and had never contracted SARS-CoV-2 infection. The source was CD4+ T cells from PBMCs cultured with SARS-CoV-2 spike peptides, collected after COVID-19 vaccination. The chain employs TRBV30 and TRBJ2-7; TRBD1 might be the D (6 bases). The TCR sequence derives from a human donor who received a COVID-19 vaccine. The CDR3 DNA reads TGTGCCTGGAAACAGGGCTTTAGCTCCTACGAGCAGTACTTC. Translating gives CAWKQGFSSYEQYF.